Listed below are T cell receptor beta chains from one sample, sequenced in a study of OX40 agonist ivuxolimab in advanced cancers. Profiling relied on immunoSEQ multiplex PCR, and the TCRdb table lists in-frame clones only, not all of them. In the table there are 71,000 or so clones, approximately 90% of which are singletons. Sequencing used CD4+ or CD8+ T cells sorted from blood, obtained in a trial of the OX40 agonist ivuxolimab. The receptors stem from an adult with an advanced solid tumor such as melanoma, head and neck, liver or kidney cancer. The CDR3 runs from the conserved cysteine through the conserved F or W. The D gene is left open where the match is weak. Size is omitted from some rows. Given values are once, few, many or a class for expanded clones.

J | D | V | size | CDR3 | DNA
TRBJ2-1 | . | TRBV7-2 | . | CASSLFGEQFF | TGTGCCAGCAGCTTATTTGGCGAGCAGTTCTTC
TRBJ2-5 | TRBD2 | TRBV10-3 | . | CAISEQQAGGETQYF | TGTGCCATCAGTGAGCAGCAGGCGGGGGGAGAGACCCAGTACTTC
TRBJ1-4 | TRBD1 | TRBV5-1 | . | CASSGQGATNEKLFF | TGCGCCAGCAGCGGACAGGGGGCAACTAATGAAAAACTGTTTTTT
TRBJ1-2 | . | TRBV7-2 | . | CASSLDSNYGYTF | TGTGCCAGCAGCTTGGACAGTAACTATGGCTACACCTTC
TRBJ2-5 | TRBD2 | TRBV27 | . | CASSLTSAQETQYF | TGTGCCAGCAGTTTGACTAGCGCTCAAGAGACCCAGTACTTC
TRBJ1-1 | . | TRBV10-3 | once | CAISETGYTEAFF | TGTGCCATCAGCGAAACAGGGTACACTGAAGCTTTCTTT
TRBJ2-7 | TRBD2 | TRBV4-2 | . | CASSLAGPSYEQYF | TGTGCCAGCAGCCTAGCGGGACCCTCCTACGAGCAGTACTTC
TRBJ2-1 | TRBD2 | TRBV6-9 | . | CASSAQSLLAGGQEQFF | TGTGCCAGCAGTGCCCAATCCCTACTAGCGGGGGGGCAGGAGCAGTTCTTC
TRBJ2-5 | . | TRBV18 | . | CASSPTGETQYF | TGTGCCAGCTCACCTACAGGAGAGACCCAGTACTTC
TRBJ1-3 | . | TRBV27 | once | CASSLGAGNTIYF | TGTGCCAGCAGTTTGGGGGCTGGAAACACCATATATTTT
TRBJ2-5 | TRBD2 | TRBV28 | . | CASTLAGAGETQYF | TGTGCCAGCACTCTAGCGGGGGCCGGGGAGACCCAGTACTTC
TRBJ2-6 | . | TRBV25-1 | . | CASSASGHSGANVLTF | TGTGCCAGCAGTGCCTCGGGCCATTCTGGGGCCAACGTCCTGACTTTC
TRBJ2-7 | . | TRBV20-1 | . | CSAPGAYEQYF | TGCAGTGCCCCTGGAGCCTACGAGCAGTACTTC
TRBJ2-7 | . | TRBV27 | . | CASSYSSPYEQYF | TGTGCCAGCAGTTATTCCTCTCCATACGAGCAGTACTTC
TRBJ2-3 | . | TRBV2 | . | CASKKDRRDLLADTQYF | TGTGCCAGCAAAAAGGACCGGCGGGACCTTCTGGCAGATACGCAGTATTTT
TRBJ2-3 | TRBD2 | TRBV7-2 | . | CASRPDLAGAEAQYF | TGTGCCAGCAGACCCGATCTAGCGGGGGCAGAAGCGCAGTATTTT
TRBJ2-7 | . | TRBV6-1 | . | CASRAGTWIRDEQYF | TGTGCCAGCAGGGCCGGGACTTGGATAAGGGACGAGCAGTACTTC
TRBJ1-2 | TRBD1 | TRBV28 | . | CASSSKYRGSGYGYTF | TGTGCCAGCAGTTCAAAGTACAGGGGTAGTGGTTATGGCTACACCTTC
TRBJ2-7 | . | TRBV5-1 | . | CASSPGTSYYEQYF | TGCGCCAGCAGCCCTGGGACGAGCTATTACGAGCAGTACTTC
TRBJ1-2 | . | TRBV28 | . | CASSLDQGLGYGYTF | TGTGCCAGCAGTTTAGATCAGGGACTGGGCTATGGCTACACCTTC
TRBJ2-2 | TRBD2 | TRBV13 | . | CASSLESGLAGGNTGELFF | TGTGCCAGCAGCTTAGAGTCAGGGCTAGCGGGAGGAAATACCGGGGAGCTGTTTTTT
TRBJ1-1 | . | TRBV10-3 | . | CAVSPRTGIGAEAFF | TGTGCCGTGTCACCCCGAACAGGGATAGGCGCTGAAGCTTTCTTT
TRBJ1-2 | TRBD1 | TRBV5-1 | . | CASSQRTGGSYGYTF | TGCGCCAGCAGCCAAAGGACAGGGGGCTCGTATGGCTACACCTTC
TRBJ1-3 | . | TRBV6-1 | few | CASSGQYSGNTIYF | TGTGCCAGCAGTGGGCAGTACTCTGGAAACACCATATATTTT
TRBJ2-3 | . | TRBV7-2 | . | CASSLVVGNGVWSDTQYF | TGTGCCAGCAGCTTGGTGGTCGGGAATGGTGTTTGGTCAGATACGCAGTATTTT
TRBJ2-1 | TRBD2 | TRBV5-6 | . | CASSLSPGGGGLFF | TGTGCCAGCAGCTTGTCCCCTGGTGGCGGGGGGCTGTTCTTC
TRBJ2-1 | . | TRBV5-1 | . | CASSREPGSYNEQFF | TGCGCCAGCAGCCGCGAGCCGGGCTCCTACAATGAGCAGTTCTTC
TRBJ2-7 | . | TRBV5-6 | . | CASSLKPYEQYF | TGTGCCAGCAGCTTAAAACCCTACGAGCAGTACTTC
TRBJ2-5 | TRBD2 | TRBV4-2 | . | CASSQDGTSGGPPETQYF | TGTGCCAGCAGCCAAGATGGGACTAGCGGGGGCCCCCCTGAGACCCAGTACTTC
TRBJ2-4 | . | TRBV18 | . | CASSQRPGLAKNIQYF | TGTGCCAGCTCCCAACGCCCCGGACTAGCCAAAAACATTCAGTACTTC